A single sample gave rise to the 7 T cell receptor beta chains below, sequenced in a study of T cell clonality in common variable immunodeficiency (dated by TCRdb to 2015 to 2017). The receptor library was made with the immunoSEQ multiplex PCR assay. Not all clones reach the TCRdb copy of this immuneACCESS table, which keeps in-frame sequences only. Checked studies attribute under half of the gap to unresolved V genes and leave the rest unexplained. This sample has around 21,000 clones in the table, none counted a single time. Roughly 6.6% of the sample rests with the top ten. The study at large found these results: Fewer deletions and N-nucleotide insertions were reportedly observed in CVID TCRbeta sequences, and highly modified clones with 13 or more V deletions were reportedly absent from CVID TCRbeta sequences.

What these receptors recognize is not known. Material for sequencing was peripheral blood mononuclear cells. These TCRs come from a human donor with common variable immunodeficiency.

The sample holds a few counts of this clone. From the germline J gene comes the end of the CDR3, since the read stops 3 residues before it. The V and J genes are TRBV11-2 and TRBJ2-7; D is ambiguous. Germline values: CDR1 SGHAT, CDR2 FQNNGV. CDR3 length: 14 residues. Trimming stripped 5 bases from V and 0 bases from J, with 11 bases between. CDR3 sequence: CASSPGFSSYEQYF. The part of the CDR3 DNA that was read is TGTGCCAGCAGCCCCGGGTTCAGCTCCTACGAG. Using reference TRBV11-2 and TRBJ2-7 for the parts outside the CDR3, the full variable domain is EAGVAQSPRYKIIEKRQSVAFWCNPISGHATLYWYQQILGQGPKLLIQFQNNGVVDDSQLPKDRFSAERLKGVDSTLKIQPAKLEDSAVYLCASSPGFSSYEQYFGPGTRLTVT.

This clone was detected only a few times. The DNA ends 3 residues before the CDR3 does, and the rest of the CDR3 is filled in from the germline J gene. The chain uses TRBV7-9 and TRBJ1-4; D may be TRBD1 (5 bases). CDR3 size: 15 residues. V lost 1 base and J lost 4, with 10 bases in between. CDR1 is SEHNR, CDR2 FQNEAQ, per germline (reference sequence). The DNA read from the CDR3 is TGTGCCAGCAGCTTAGTGGGGGGAATTAATGAAAAA. Encoded protein: CASSLVGGINEK. The entire CDR3 reads CASSLVGGINEKLFF.

A few counts support this clone. With the read ending 3 residues before the CDR3 end, the germline J gene is used to fill in that end. The chain joins TRBV7-2 to TRBJ1-2; D not certain. CDR1 is SGHTA and CDR2 is FQGNSA in the germline V gene. The CDR3 sequence is 15 residues long. V shed 2 bases and J shed 7 bases, with 17 bases lying between them. CDR3 residues: CASSLRGVISSGYTF. Incomplete CDR3 DNA: TGTGCCAGCAGCTTACGCGGGGTGATTAGTTCTGGC.

This clone was seen ten or more times. The read ends 3 residues early relative to the CDR3; the germline J gene fills the gap. This sequence joins TRBV30 and TRBJ2-3; TRBD2 agrees at 11 bases. CDR1 is GTSNPN and CDR2 is SVGIG in the germline V gene (reference sequence). This CDR3 spans 18 amino acids. J was trimmed by 2 bases and V by 2 bases; bases with no gene match: 12. This chain's CDR3 is CAWSSLLTSGGLTDTQYF. The CDR3 DNA, read in part, is TGTGCCTGGAGTTCCCTACTTACTAGCGGGGGCCTCACAGATACG.

The sample holds a few counts of this clone. The read finishes 3 residues shy of the CDR3 end, and the germline J gene is used to complete it. The chain carries TRBV6-2 or TRBV6-3 and TRBJ2-2, with D possibly matching TRBD1 (5 bases). Trimming took 4 bases from V and 1 from J, leaving 7 bases between them. The CDR3 covers 14 residues. From germline, CDR1 is MNHEY and CDR2 SVGEGT. The sequenced CDR3 bases are TGTGCCAGCAGTTCAGGACAGAACACCGGGGAG. Translated: CASSSGQNTGE. The complete CDR3 reads CASSSGQNTGELFF.

A few counts support this clone. The missing CDR3 end, 3 residues past where the read stops, is filled in from the germline J gene. V gene TRBV7-9 combines with J gene TRBJ1-2, with 7 bases identical to TRBD1. Germline V lookup: CDR1 SEHNR, CDR2 FQNEAQ (reference sequence). V dropped 4 bases and J dropped 5; count of bases not matched to a gene: 7. CDR3 size: 14 residues. The sequenced part of the CDR3 DNA is TGTGCCAGCAGCTGGGACAGTACCCGTTATGGC. Its protein product is CASSWDSTRYG. The whole CDR3 reads CASSWDSTRYGYTF.

As regards this clone: The read is 3 residues too short to cover the CDR3 end, so that end is filled in from the germline J gene. This rearrangement joins TRBV19 to TRBJ1-5, with D hard to call. Germline V gene sequence: CDR1 LNHDA, CDR2 SQIVND (reference sequence). Trimming pared 3 bases from V and 1 base from J, leaving 10 bases between. The CDR3 is made up of 15 amino acids. The CDR3 loop is CASSIFGESNQPQHF. The DNA read from the CDR3 is TGTGCCAGTAGTATTTTCGGGGAGAGCAATCAGCCC. Full variable domain (rest looked up from reference TRBV19 and TRBJ1-5): DGGITQSPKYLFRKEGQNVTLSCEQNLNHDAMYWYRQDPGQGLRLIYYSQIVNDFQKGDIAEGYSVSREKKESFPLTVTSAQKNPTAFYLCASSIFGESNQPQHFGDGTRLSIL.